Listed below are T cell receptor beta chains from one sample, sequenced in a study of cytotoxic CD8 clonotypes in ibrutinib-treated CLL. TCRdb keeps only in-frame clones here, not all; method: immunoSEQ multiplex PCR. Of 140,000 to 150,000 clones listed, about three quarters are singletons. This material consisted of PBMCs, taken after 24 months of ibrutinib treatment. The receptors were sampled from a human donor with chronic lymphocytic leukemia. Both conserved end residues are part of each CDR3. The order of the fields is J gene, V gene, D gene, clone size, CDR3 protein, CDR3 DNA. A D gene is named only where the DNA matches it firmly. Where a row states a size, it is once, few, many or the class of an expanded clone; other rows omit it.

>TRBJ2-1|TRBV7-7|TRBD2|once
CASSLSGGRGTNEQFF
TGTGCCAGCAGCTTATCTGGCGGGAGGGGCACCAATGAGCAGTTCTTC
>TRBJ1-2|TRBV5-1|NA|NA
CASSLGGGYGYTF
TGCGCCAGCAGCTTGGGAGGGGGCTATGGCTACACCTTC
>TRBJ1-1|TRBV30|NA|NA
CAWSESLMRMNTEAFF
TGTGCCTGGAGTGAGAGCCTGATGAGGATGAACACTGAAGCTTTCTTT
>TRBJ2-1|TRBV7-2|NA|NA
CASSLASYNEQFF
TGTGCCAGCAGCTTAGCCTCTTACAATGAGCAGTTCTTC
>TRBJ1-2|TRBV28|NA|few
CASSLAGAGYTF
TGTGCCAGCAGTCTAGCAGGAGCTGGCTACACCTTC
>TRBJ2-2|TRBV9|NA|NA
CASSVLGSTNTGELFF
TGTGCCAGCAGCGTCTTAGGGTCAACAAACACCGGGGAGCTGTTTTTT
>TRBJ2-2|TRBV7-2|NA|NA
CASSLGPGPNTGELFF
TGTGCCAGCAGCTTGGGGCCCGGGCCGAACACCGGGGAGCTGTTTTTT
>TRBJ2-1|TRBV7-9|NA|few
CASSFLPGGEQFF
TGTGCCAGCAGCTTTTTACCTGGAGGTGAGCAGTTCTTC
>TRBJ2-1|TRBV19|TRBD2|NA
CASSASGGSYNEQFF
TGTGCCAGTAGCGCTAGCGGGGGGAGCTACAATGAGCAGTTCTTC
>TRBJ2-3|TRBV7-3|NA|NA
CASSQGPTDTQYF
TGTGCCAGCAGCCAAGGACCCACAGATACGCAGTATTTT
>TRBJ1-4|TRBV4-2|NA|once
CASSQDWAYEKLFF
TGTGCCAGCAGCCAAGATTGGGCGTATGAAAAACTGTTTTTT
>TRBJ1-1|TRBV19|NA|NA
CASSIVGFGTEAFF
TGTGCCAGTAGTATAGTGGGTTTTGGGACTGAAGCTTTCTTT
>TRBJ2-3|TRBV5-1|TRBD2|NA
CASSLGVAGRTDTQYF
TGCGCCAGCAGCTTGGGGGTAGCGGGCCGCACAGATACGCAGTATTTT
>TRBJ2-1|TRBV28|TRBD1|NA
CASSLTGHYNEQFF
TGTGCCAGCAGCCTGACAGGGCACTACAATGAGCAGTTCTTC
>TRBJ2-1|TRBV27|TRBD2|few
CASSWTSLVNEQFF
TGTGCCAGCAGTTGGACTAGTTTGGTCAATGAGCAGTTCTTC
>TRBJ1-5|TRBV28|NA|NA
CASNSGGDSRPGNQPQHF
TGTGCCAGCAACTCTGGGGGTGACAGCCGGCCCGGCAATCAGCCCCAGCATTTT
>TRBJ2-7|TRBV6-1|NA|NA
CASLQGYEQYF
TGTGCCAGCCTACAGGGCTACGAGCAGTACTTC
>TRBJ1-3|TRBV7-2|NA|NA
CASSLVGDPSGNTIYF
TGTGCCAGCAGCTTAGTCGGGGATCCCTCTGGAAACACCATATATTTT
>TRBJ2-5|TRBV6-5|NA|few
CASREGSVETQYF
TGTGCCAGCAGGGAGGGATCGGTTGAGACCCAGTACTTC
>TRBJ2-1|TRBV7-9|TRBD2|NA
CASSLGLAGVENEQFF
TGTGCCAGCAGCTTAGGTTTGGCGGGAGTTGAAAATGAGCAGTTCTTC
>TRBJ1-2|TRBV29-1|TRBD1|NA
CSARDRGHNGYTF
TGCAGCGCACGGGACAGGGGGCATAATGGCTACACCTTC
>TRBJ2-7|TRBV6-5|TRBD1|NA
CASSYMAGGFHEQYF
TGTGCCAGCAGTTACATGGCAGGGGGATTTCACGAGCAGTACTTC
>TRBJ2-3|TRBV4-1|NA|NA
CASSRGFGGEYTDTQYF
TGCGCCAGCAGCCGCGGGTTTGGCGGTGAATACACAGATACGCAGTATTTT
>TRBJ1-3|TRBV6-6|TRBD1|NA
CASSYSRTGLGNTIYF
TGTGCCAGCAGTTACTCGAGGACAGGGCTTGGAAACACCATATATTTT
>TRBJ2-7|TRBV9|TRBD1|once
CASSVDGTGLYEQYF
TGTGCCAGCAGCGTAGATGGGACAGGGTTGTACGAGCAGTACTTC
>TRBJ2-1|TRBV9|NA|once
CASSVTLDEQFF
TGTGCCAGCAGCGTAACCCTGGATGAGCAGTTCTTC
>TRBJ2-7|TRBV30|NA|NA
CAWSRERSYEQYF
TGTGCCTGGAGTAGGGAGAGGTCCTACGAGCAGTACTTC
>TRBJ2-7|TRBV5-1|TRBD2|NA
CASRTSGITYEQYF
TGCGCCAGCAGGACTAGCGGGATAACTTACGAGCAGTACTTC
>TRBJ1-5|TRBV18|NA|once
CASSPVLALENQPQHF
TGTGCCAGCTCACCAGTATTGGCACTGGAGAATCAGCCCCAGCATTTT
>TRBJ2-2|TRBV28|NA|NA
CASTPGGTGELFF
TGTGCCAGCACCCCCGGGGGCACCGGGGAGCTGTTTTTT
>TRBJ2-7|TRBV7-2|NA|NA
CASSGAWGQYF
TGTGCCAGCAGTGGGGCATGGGGGCAGTACTTC
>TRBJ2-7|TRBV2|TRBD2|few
CASSGRASGYEEQYF
TGTGCCAGCAGTGGAAGGGCTAGCGGGTACGAGGAGCAGTACTTC
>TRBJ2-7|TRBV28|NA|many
CASSSALTYEQYF
TGTGCCAGCAGTTCCGCTCTCACCTACGAGCAGTACTTC
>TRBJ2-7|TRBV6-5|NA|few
CASRHGLDEQYF
TGTGCCAGCAGACATGGACTGGACGAGCAGTACTTC
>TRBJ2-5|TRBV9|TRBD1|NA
CASSSGQGETQYF
TGTGCCAGCAGCTCCGGACAGGGGGAGACCCAGTACTTC
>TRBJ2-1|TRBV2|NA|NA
CASRKGVYNEQFF
TGTGCCAGCAGAAAGGGAGTTTACAATGAGCAGTTCTTC
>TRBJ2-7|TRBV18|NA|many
CASSPPSYEQYF
TGTGCCAGCTCACCCCCATCTTACGAGCAGTACTTC
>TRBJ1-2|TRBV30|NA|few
CAWSAGRGYTF
TGTGCCTGGAGTGCAGGTCGTGGCTACACCTTC
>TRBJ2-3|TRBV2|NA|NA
CASSRLSSTDTQYF
TGTGCCAGCAGTCGTCTTTCCAGCACAGATACGCAGTATTTT
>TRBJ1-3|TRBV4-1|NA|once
CASSQEGTSGNTIYF
TGCGCCAGCAGCCAAGAAGGGACCTCTGGAAACACCATATATTTT
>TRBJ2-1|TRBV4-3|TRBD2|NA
CASSQVGGTSGRRGIEQFF
TGCGCCAGCAGCCAAGTCGGAGGAACTAGCGGGAGGCGGGGGATTGAGCAGTTCTTC
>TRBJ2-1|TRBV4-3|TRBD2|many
CASSQGLAGLVEQFF
TGCGCCAGCAGCCAAGGACTAGCGGGGTTGGTTGAGCAGTTCTTC
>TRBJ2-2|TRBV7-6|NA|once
CASSRQGSGNTGELFF
TGTGCCAGCAGCCGCCAGGGTTCCGGGAACACCGGGGAGCTGTTTTTT
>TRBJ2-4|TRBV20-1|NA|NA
CSARGKNIQYF
TGCAGTGCTAGAGGCAAAAACATTCAGTACTTC
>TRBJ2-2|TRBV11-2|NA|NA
CASTLGAPTNTGELFF
TGTGCCAGCACCCTAGGGGCACCTACGAACACCGGGGAGCTGTTTTTT
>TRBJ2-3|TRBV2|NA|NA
CASSDGAGGADTQYF
TGTGCCAGCAGTGACGGCGCAGGAGGGGCAGATACGCAGTATTTT
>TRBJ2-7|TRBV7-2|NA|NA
CASSPDSGEQYF
TGTGCCAGCAGCCCCGACAGTGGCGAGCAGTACTTC
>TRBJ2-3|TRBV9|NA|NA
CASSVAGGDTQYF
TGTGCCAGCAGCGTAGCTGGTGGAGATACGCAGTATTTT
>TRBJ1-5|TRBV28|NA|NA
CASSLVWAGAGSNQPQHF
TGTGCCAGCAGTTTAGTTTGGGCTGGGGCAGGGAGCAATCAGCCCCAGCATTTT
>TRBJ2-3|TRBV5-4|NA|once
CASSLERHSDTQYF
TGTGCCAGCAGCTTGGAGCGCCATTCCGATACGCAGTATTTT
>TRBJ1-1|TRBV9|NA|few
CASSAVGGTEAFF
TGTGCCAGCAGCGCCGTGGGTGGCACTGAAGCTTTCTTT
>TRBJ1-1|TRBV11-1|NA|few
CASRGSRNTEAFF
TGTGCCAGCAGGGGGAGTCGGAACACTGAAGCTTTCTTT
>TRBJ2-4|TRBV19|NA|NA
CASSTRQSLAKNIQYF
TGTGCCAGTAGTACCCGACAGTCCCTAGCCAAAAACATTCAGTACTTC
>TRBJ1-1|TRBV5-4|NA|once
CASSEHQETEAFF
TGTGCCAGCAGCGAACACCAGGAGACTGAAGCTTTCTTT